These 25 T cell receptor beta chains originate from one sample sequenced in a study of OX40 agonist ivuxolimab in advanced cancers. Generated by immunoSEQ multiplex PCR, the TCRdb table keeps only in-frame clones and is missing some. The sample has approximately 70,000 clones; 70% to 90% are singletons. Sequenced here: CD4+ or CD8+ T cells sorted from blood, sampled in a trial of the OX40 agonist ivuxolimab. The receptor source for this set is an adult with an advanced solid tumor such as melanoma, head and neck, liver or kidney cancer.

A single count supports this clone. The chain has TRBV11-2 and TRBJ2-5, with TRBD1 identical over 7 bases. V was clipped by 5 bases and J by 5 bases; unmatched bases: 11. The CDR3 sequence is 15 residues long. Germline CDR1 reads SGHAT; CDR2 reads FQNNGV. The CDR3 DNA follows: TGTGCCAGCAGCACCCTTAAGGGCAGGGGGGAGACCCAGTACTTC. It encodes CASSTLKGRGETQYF.

The rearrangement links TRBV7-2 to TRBJ2-7; D gene unclear. The germline V and J ends were trimmed by 1 base and 3 bases, with 13 bases remaining between them. The CDR3 has 15 amino acids. Germline CDR1 and CDR2: SGHTA and FQGNSA. The CDR3 nucleotides read TGTGCCAGCAGCTTAGTGGCGGTCAGCAACTACGAGCAGTACTTC. Translation gives CASSLVAVSNYEQYF.

The chain employs TRBV4-1 and TRBJ2-1; D unresolved. Germline-derived CDR1 and CDR2 are MGHRA and YSYEKL. This CDR3 spans 13 amino acids. Deletions cut 3 bases from V and 6 bases from J, with 9 bases between. CDR3 sequence (DNA): TGCGCCAGCAGCCAGTCCGTGCCCAATGAGCAGTTCTTC. It codes for CASSQSVPNEQFF.

The rearrangement links TRBV9 to TRBJ1-2; no definite D call. There are 16 residues in the CDR3. The germline gives CDR1 SGDLS, CDR2 YYNGEE. Trimming stripped 0 bases from V and 0 bases from J, with 12 bases between. CDR3 region: CASSVGSQASNYGYTF. The CDR3 coding sequence is TGTGCCAGCAGCGTAGGTAGTCAGGCCTCTAACTATGGCTACACCTTC.

The table lists this clone with a count of one. The CDR3 nucleotides are TGTGCCAGTAGTAAAACAGACAGCTGGGGCTATGGCTACACCTTC. Protein product: CASSKTDSWGYGYTF. The chain combines TRBV19 with TRBJ1-2; a possible D gene is TRBD1 (5 bases). In germline, CDR1 is LNHDA, CDR2 SQIVND (reference sequence). The CDR3 spans 15 residues. The V and J ends lost 4 bases and 4 bases respectively, with 16 bases between them.

The chain joins TRBV6-5 to TRBJ2-5; perhaps D is TRBD1 or TRBD2 (5 bases each). Matching the DNA end better, TRBJ2-7 makes the J call doubtful. There are 15 residues in the CDR3. In germline, CDR1 is MNHEY, CDR2 SVGAGI. CDR3 sequence (DNA): TGTGCCAGCAGTTACTCGGGGGTCCAGCTCTACGAGCAGTACTTC. This translates into CASSYSGVQLYEQYF.

This clone was picked up one time. The chain couples TRBV2 to TRBJ2-3, with 7 bases lining up with TRBD1. The trim removed 5 bases at V and 5 bases at J, leaving 7 bases unmatched. Germline CDR1 SNHLY, CDR2 FYNNEI. The CDR3 loop spans 14 amino acids. Written as DNA, the CDR3 is TGTGCCAGCAGTTCCGACAGGGTCGGAGATACGCAGTATTTT. It is translated as CASSSDRVGDTQYF. The full variable domain, completed using reference TRBV2 and TRBJ2-3, is EPEVTQTPSHQVTQMGQEVILRCVPISNHLYFYWYRQILGQKVEFLVSFYNNEISEKSEIFDDQFSVERPDGSNFTLKIRSTKLEDSAMYFCASSSDRVGDTQYFGPGTRLTVL.

This clone was counted a few times. This sample also contains other DNA sequences that code for the same CDR3. The chain has TRBV27 and TRBJ2-5, with TRBD1 as a possible D gene (5 bases). CDR3 length: 13 amino acids. The V gene's germline CDR1 is MNHEY and CDR2 SMNVEV (reference sequence). V lost 5 bases and J lost 5, with 12 bases in between. The CDR3 here is CASSPRVRETQYF. The CDR3 DNA reads TGTGCCAGCAGTCCCAGGGTTCGGGAGACCCAGTACTTC.

The CDR3 coding sequence is TGTGCCAGCAGCTTACTCGCACAGGGGGCTGTCTACGAGCAGTACTTC. As protein: CASSLLAQGAVYEQYF. This chain joins TRBV7-2 and TRBJ2-7, with 9 bases that match TRBD1. The ends lost 2 bases at V and 3 bases at J; junction bases unmatched: 8. CDR3 size: 16 residues. Germline loops: CDR1 SGHTA, CDR2 FQGNSA.

V gene TRBV19 combines with J gene TRBJ2-7; D might be TRBD2 (5 bases). This CDR3 region has 14 residues. CDR1 and CDR2 from the germline V gene are LNHDA and SQIVND (reference sequence). Trimming removed 2 bases at V and 1 base at J, with 9 bases between. CDR3 nucleotides: TGTGCCAGTAGTATAAGCCCGGGATCCTACGAGCAGTACTTC. This encodes CASSISPGSYEQYF.

This rearrangement joins TRBV7-3 to TRBJ2-1; TRBD2 agrees at 11 bases. V shed 1 base and J 6 bases; nucleotides not matched to a gene: 5. The length of the CDR3 is 16 residues. The germline V gene has CDR1 SGHTA and CDR2 FQGTGA. The CDR3 region is CASSLMASGRINEQFF. The CDR3 DNA follows: TGTGCCAGCAGCTTAATGGCTAGCGGGAGGATCAATGAGCAGTTCTTC.

The V and J genes are TRBV4-3 and TRBJ1-2; D not resolved. There are 14 residues in the CDR3. V lost 4 bases to trimming and J lost 3 bases, with 12 bases between them. The germline CDR1 and CDR2 sequences are LGHNA and YSLEER. The CDR3 region is CASSPTTTHYGYTF. DNA for the CDR3: TGCGCCAGCAGCCCTACGACTACCCACTATGGCTACACCTTC.

J is TRBJ2-7 and V is TRBV7-9; D is perhaps TRBD2 (5 bases). Trimming removed 0 bases from V and 3 bases from J, with 9 bases in between. Germline-derived CDR1 and CDR2 are SEHNR and FQNEAQ (reference sequence). The CDR3 consists of 14 residues. Here the CDR3 DNA reads TGTGCCAGCAGCTTAGCGGGAGTTCGCTACGAGCAGTACTTC. Translated, it gives CASSLAGVRYEQYF. The whole variable domain, remainder taken from reference TRBV7-9 and TRBJ2-7, is DTGVSQNPRHKITKRGQNVTFRCDPISEHNRLYWYRQTLGQGPEFLTYFQNEAQLEKSRLLSDRFSAERPKGSFSTLEIQRTEQGDSAMYLCASSLAGVRYEQYFGPGTRLTVT.

The chain employs TRBV5-6 and TRBJ1-3; the match to TRBD1 covers 7 bases. The CDR3 has 15 residues. V was pared by 0 bases and J by 4 bases, with 4 bases of the junction left unmatched. Germline CDR1 is SGHDT and CDR2 is YYEEEE. CDR3 loop: CASSLGGGAGNTIYF. The CDR3 DNA follows: TGTGCCAGCAGCTTGGGAGGGGGCGCCGGAAACACCATATATTTT.

J is TRBJ2-1 and V is TRBV7-6, with 9 bases matching TRBD2. Germline CDR1 and CDR2: SGHVS and FNYEAQ. With V trimmed by 2 bases and J by 4 bases, 6 bases remained unmatched. CDR3 length: 16 residues. CDR3: CASSLRSSGVYNEQFF. CDR3 in DNA: TGTGCCAGCAGCTTACGTTCTAGCGGGGTATACAATGAGCAGTTCTTC.

This clone occurred once. This chain joins TRBV5-5 and TRBJ1-1, with a weak D call TRBD1 (5 bases). The CDR3 is made up of 15 amino acids. Germline V lookup: CDR1 SGHKS, CDR2 YYEKEE (reference sequence). V lost 0 bases and J 4 bases, leaving 13 bases between the germline ends. The CDR3 region is CASSLGGLSATEAFF. The CDR3 DNA reads as TGTGCCAGCAGCTTGGGGGGACTAAGCGCCACTGAAGCTTTCTTT. Full variable domain (rest looked up from reference TRBV5-5 and TRBJ1-1): DAGVTQSPTHLIKTRGQQVTLRCSPISGHKSVSWYQQVLGQGPQFIFQYYEKEERGRGNFPDRFSARQFPNYSSELNVNALLLGDSALYLCASSLGGLSATEAFFGQGTRLTVV.

This chain joins TRBV7-8 and TRBJ2-7, with 13 bases identical to TRBD2. This CDR3 spans 15 amino acids. V shed 5 bases and J 4 bases; nucleotides not matched to a gene: 5. The germline V gene encodes CDR1 SGHVS and CDR2 FQNEAQ. The CDR3 reads CASSHPGLAGYEQYF. The CDR3, as DNA: TGTGCCAGCAGCCATCCGGGACTAGCGGGATACGAGCAGTACTTC.

The chain joins TRBV15 to TRBJ1-2; 7 bases agree with TRBD1. Germline loops: CDR1 LNHNV, CDR2 YYDKDF (reference sequence). The length of the CDR3 is 16 residues. Trimming took 1 base from V and 2 from J; bases not matched to a gene: 7. CDR3 DNA sequence: TGTGCCACCAGCAGAGGTGGGACAGTGACCAACTATGGCTACACCTTC. It is translated as CATSRGGTVTNYGYTF. The full variable domain, with the rest looked up from reference TRBV15 and TRBJ1-2, is DAMVIQNPRYQVTQFGKPVTLSCSQTLNHNVMYWYQQKSSQAPKLLFHYYDKDFNNEADTPDNFQSRRPNTSFCFLDIRSPGLGDTAMYLCATSRGGTVTNYGYTFGSGTRLTVV.

The CDR3 DNA sequence: TGTGCCAGCAGTGAATCCGGGCTAGCGGGAGGTGAGCAGTACTTC. Its translation: CASSESGLAGGEQYF. The chain is built from TRBV2 and TRBJ2-7, with 11 bases lining up with TRBD2. V lost 2 bases, J lost 7 bases, and 7 bases stayed unmatched. The V gene's germline CDR1 is SNHLY and CDR2 FYNNEI. The CDR3 runs to 15 residues.

The genes are TRBV7-9 and TRBJ1-4; D call uncertain. Trimming removed 5 bases from V and 3 bases from J, with 16 bases in between. Germline lookup yields CDR1 SEHNR and CDR2 FQNEAQ (reference sequence). This CDR3 is built from 16 residues. As DNA, the CDR3 is TGTGCCAGCAGCCGCAATCGGGTCCCTTCTAATGAAAAACTGTTTTTT. Amino acid sequence: CASSRNRVPSNEKLFF.

This clone came up once. This CDR3 reads CASSVTSASGSGYEQFF. The CDR3, as DNA: TGTGCCAGCAGTGTAACTTCGGCTAGCGGGAGTGGATATGAGCAGTTCTTC. The chain couples TRBV6-1 to TRBJ2-1; 10 bases are shared with TRBD2. Per germline, CDR1 MNHNS and CDR2 SASEGT. The J segment lost 8 bases and the V segment lost 4 bases, leaving 14 bases of the junction unmatched. The CDR3 consists of 17 residues.

The V gene is TRBV19, the J gene TRBJ2-1, with 11 bases aligning to TRBD2. This CDR3 is built from 15 residues. Per the germline V gene, CDR1 is LNHDA and CDR2 is SQIVND (reference sequence). V shed 3 bases, J shed 6 bases, and the junction held 4 bases outside the gene matches. The CDR3 sequence: CASSMGLAVANEQFF. The CDR3 region has the DNA TGTGCCAGTAGTATGGGACTAGCGGTAGCCAATGAGCAGTTCTTC.

The chain links TRBV18 to TRBJ1-5, with 10 bases aligning to TRBD1. With 3 bases clipped from V and 10 bases from J, the junction kept 9 bases outside the gene matches. The CDR3 is 15 amino acids. Per germline, CDR1 KGHSH and CDR2 LQKENI. CDR3 residues: CASSPTGGAEQPQHF. CDR3 coding DNA: TGTGCCAGCTCACCGACAGGGGGCGCGGAACAACCCCAGCATTTT. Full variable domain (outside the CDR3, taken from reference TRBV18 and TRBJ1-5): NAGVMQNPRHLVRRRGQEARLRCSPMKGHSHVYWYRQLPEEGLKFMVYLQKENIIDESGMPKERFSAEFPKEGPSILRIQQVVRGDSAAYFCASSPTGGAEQPQHFGDGTRLSIL.

The rearrangement joins TRBV11-3 to TRBJ2-1; TRBD1 aligns across 9 bases. Germline lookup yields CDR1 SGHNT and CDR2 YENEEA. With V trimmed by 2 bases and J by 6 bases, 2 bases remained unmatched. The CDR3 totals 14 residues. CDR3 region: CASSLRQGGNEQFF. CDR3 sequence (DNA): TGTGCCAGCAGCTTAAGACAGGGGGGCAATGAGCAGTTCTTC.

In this sample, this clone turned up a few times. This chain uses TRBV18 with TRBJ2-7; TRBD1 is a possible D gene (6 bases). CDR1 is KGHSH and CDR2 is LQKENI in the germline V gene. V was trimmed by 3 bases and J by 4 bases, leaving 13 bases between them. The CDR3 is 14 residues long. The CDR3 nucleotides are TGTGCCAGCTCACCTCCCGGGACAAATTACGAGCAGTACTTC. It encodes CASSPPGTNYEQYF.